One sample yielded the 32 T cell receptor beta chains listed below, sequenced in a study of T cells in Graves' hyperthyroidism and ophthalmopathy. TCR beta CDR3 region amplification was performed from RNA transcripts. Primed by the HTBI set, a first-round RT-PCR was run on the TCR CDR3. TCRdb reanalysed the multiplex PCR reads using MiXCR and keeps one entry per CDR3 protein. The top ten clones hold around 3.3% of a sample with hundreds of thousands of distinct CDR3 sequences, about 16% of them seen once. Material for sequencing was blood. The receptors here all came from a woman between 40 and 55 years old with Graves' ophthalmopathy.

The chain joins TRBV2 to TRBJ1-4, with D unclear. V was cut by 6 bases and J by 8 bases, with 7 bases left in between. The CDR3 is 11 residues long. Germline V gene data show CDR1 as SNHLY and CDR2 as FYNNEI. CDR3 sequence reads: CASRVAEKLFF. CDR3 coding DNA: TGTGCCAGCAGGGTCGCGGAAAAACTGTTTTTT.

This clonotype was counted many times. V usage is TRBV3-1 and J usage is TRBJ2-3; D gene unclear. Looked up from germline, CDR1 is LGHDT and CDR2 is YNNKEL (reference sequence). The CDR3 contains 14 residues. The V end lost 8 bases, the J end lost 2 bases, and 14 bases lay between the germline ends. CDR3 bases: TGTGCCAGCGCCCCGGGCCTCCTCACAGATACGCAGTATTTT. Its translation is CASAPGLLTDTQYF.

This clonotype was recorded many times. V and J are TRBV18 and TRBJ1-1; the D is unclear. Trimming cost V 4 bases and J 5 bases, with 14 bases left between them. The CDR3 runs 14 residues. CDR1 KGHSH and CDR2 LQKENI come from the germline V gene. The CDR3 loop reads CASSQDGMGTEAFF. CDR3 sequence (DNA): TGTGCCAGCTCACAAGACGGAATGGGGACTGAAGCTTTCTTT. Based on the CDR3 plus reference TRBV18 and TRBJ1-1, the full variable domain is NAGVMQNPRHLVRRRGQEARLRCSPMKGHSHVYWYRQLPEEGLKFMVYLQKENIIDESGMPKERFSAEFPKEGPSILRIQQVVRGDSAAYFCASSQDGMGTEAFFGQGTRLTVV.

In this sample, this clonotype turned up many times. The gene calls are TRBV18 and TRBJ1-6; D is unresolved. The CDR3 length is 12 residues. Germline CDR1 reads KGHSH; CDR2 reads LQKENI. Trimming removed 1 base at V and 7 bases at J, with 2 bases between. The CDR3 loop reads CASSPRNSPLHF. The CDR3 DNA follows: TGTGCCAGCTCACCACGCAATTCACCCCTCCACTTT.

This clonotype came up a few times. The rearrangement uses TRBV20-1 and TRBJ2-3; no reliable D call. The CDR3 is 14 residues long. Trimming took 7 bases from V and 0 from J, leaving 14 bases between them. In germline, CDR1 is DFQATT, CDR2 SNEGSKA (reference sequence). This CDR3 reads CSVPPIDSTDTQYF. The CDR3 bases are TGCAGTGTCCCCCCTATTGATAGCACAGATACGCAGTATTTT.

This clonotype has only a few counts. Possible read error: a much larger clone is one base away. The chain joins TRBV20-1 to TRBJ2-7; possible D gene TRBD1, 5 bases. This CDR3 contains 12 residues. Germline V CDR1 and CDR2: DFQATT, SNEGSKA (reference sequence). V was clipped by 3 bases and J by 3 bases, with 9 bases between them. Here the CDR3 reads CSASLGVYEQYF. The CDR3 DNA sequence: TGCAGTGCTAGTTTAGGGGTCTACGAGCAGTACTTC.

This clonotype appeared a few times. This rearrangement joins TRBV6-1 to TRBJ1-6; 9 positions match TRBD1. CDR1 MNHNS and CDR2 SASEGT come from the germline V gene. With 5 bases clipped from V and 3 bases from J, the junction kept 5 bases outside the gene matches. CDR3 length: 16 amino acids. The CDR3 sequence is CASSTPDRGYNSPLHF. The CDR3 region has the DNA TGTGCCAGCAGTACCCCGGACAGGGGCTATAATTCACCCCTCCACTTT.

The table lists this clonotype with a few counts. The genes are TRBV28 and TRBJ2-1, with 8 bases identical to TRBD2. Germline V gene lookup returns CDR1 MDHEN and CDR2 SYDVKM. The V segment lost 7 bases and the J segment 4 bases; nucleotides outside the gene matches: 6. The CDR3 runs to 14 residues. CDR3 sequence reads: CASTISGTYNEQFF. In DNA, the CDR3 is TGTGCCAGCACTATTAGCGGGACGTACAATGAGCAGTTCTTC.

This clonotype has at least ten counts. This rearrangement joins TRBV11-2 to TRBJ2-5; 15 bases align to TRBD2. CDR3 length: 17 residues. The germline V gene has CDR1 SGHAT and CDR2 FQNNGV. After removal of 4 bases from V and 5 bases from J, the junction contained 8 bases not matched to a gene. The CDR3 sequence is CASSWGGLAGGRETQYF. DNA for the CDR3: TGTGCCAGCAGCTGGGGTGGACTAGCGGGAGGGCGGGAGACCCAGTACTTC.

This clonotype was counted between two and nine times. The chain combines TRBV10-3 with TRBJ1-1; TRBD1 is a possible D gene (6 bases). Germline-derived CDR1 and CDR2 are ENHRY and SYGVKD. V shed 3 bases and J shed 1 base, with 15 bases lying between them. This CDR3 is built from 16 residues. The CDR3 loop reads CAISDARRTANTEAFF. DNA of the CDR3: TGTGCCATCAGTGACGCCCGCCGGACAGCGAACACTGAAGCTTTCTTT.

This clonotype occurred a few times. The chain joins TRBV10-3 to TRBJ2-3, with 9 bases matching TRBD1. J lost 7 bases, V lost 5 bases, and 10 bases had no gene match. CDR3 size: 15 residues. Germline V gives CDR1 ENHRY, CDR2 SYGVKD. The CDR3 nucleotides read TGTGCCATCAGTAGGGGACAGGGAAAGGCCCATACGCAGTATTTT. Its protein product is CAISRGQGKAHTQYF.

This clonotype was detected many times. The chain has TRBV5-5 and TRBJ2-5; D call uncertain. Per germline, CDR1 SGHKS and CDR2 YYEKEE (reference sequence). Trimming removed 0 bases from V and 4 bases from J, with 10 bases in between. This CDR3 is 14 amino acids long. The chain's CDR3 is CASSLVGVSETQYF. In DNA form, the CDR3 reads TGTGCCAGCAGCTTGGTTGGGGTATCAGAGACCCAGTACTTC.

This clonotype was counted at least ten times. The J gene is TRBJ2-1, the V gene TRBV7-2; the match to TRBD2 covers 10 bases. The CDR3 has 15 amino acids. Germline trimming cut 6 bases from V and 4 bases from J; bases unmatched to any gene: 6. CDR1 and CDR2 (germline): SGHTA, FQGNSA. CDR3 bases: TGTGCCAGCAGACCCGGGACTAGCGTGTACAATGAGCAGTTCTTC. Its translation is CASRPGTSVYNEQFF.

This clonotype has just one count. At one end, the junction sequence differs from germline, possibly due to a read error. The CDR3 DNA reads TGCGCCAGCAGCTTAGGACAGGGAAGGGAGCAGTTCTTC. It is translated as CASSLGQGREQFF. This chain links TRBV7-2 with TRBJ2-1; 8 nucleotides line up with TRBD1. CDR3 size: 13 residues. CDR1 is SGHTA, CDR2 FQGNSA, per germline. Based on the CDR3 plus reference TRBV7-2 and TRBJ2-1, the full variable domain is GAGVSQSPSNKVTEKGKDVELRCDPISGHTALYWYRQSLGQGLEFLIYFQGNSAPDKSGLPSDRFSAERTGGSVSTLTIQRTQQEDSAVYLCASSLGQGREQFFGPGTRLTVL.

The rearrangement joins TRBV27 to TRBJ2-5; 10 bases match TRBD1. The CDR3 is 17 residues long. Germline CDR1 is MNHEY and CDR2 is SMNVEV (reference sequence). V trimming: 3 bases; J trimming: 5 bases; junction bases outside the gene matches: 12. The CDR3 sequence: CASSFPGTGALRETQYF. In nucleotides, the CDR3 is TGTGCCAGCAGTTTTCCAGGGACAGGGGCGCTGAGGGAGACCCAGTACTTC.

There are many counts of this clonotype. The chain employs TRBV5-1 and TRBJ2-3; no clear D. V lost 0 bases and J 2 bases, leaving 7 bases between the germline ends. Germline CDR1 and CDR2: SGHRS and YFSETQ. The CDR3 loop spans 14 amino acids. The CDR3 reads CASSLEWYTDTQYF. The CDR3 nucleotides are TGCGCCAGCAGCTTGGAGTGGTACACAGATACGCAGTATTTT.

This clonotype has ten or more counts. The chain carries TRBV5-1 and TRBJ2-2; D possibly uses TRBD1 or TRBD2 (6 bases each). CDR1 SGHRS and CDR2 YFSETQ come from the germline V gene. The CDR3 is 15 amino acids. The ends were cut back, 0 bases at V and 7 bases at J, with 13 bases in the middle. CDR3 amino acids: CASSLAGGDVGELFF. Here the CDR3 DNA reads TGCGCCAGCAGCTTGGCCGGGGGCGATGTCGGGGAGCTGTTTTTT.

This clonotype was seen more than once but under ten times. This may come from a read error, since a much larger clone is one base off. The rearrangement joins TRBV2 to TRBJ1-1; D remains ambiguous. Germline V gene data show CDR1 as SNHLY and CDR2 as FYNNEI. V was pared by 2 bases and J by 3 bases, with 10 bases between. CDR3 length: 14 residues. CDR3 in amino acids: CASSETVSDTEAFF. CDR3 nucleotides: TGTGCCAGCAGTGAAACGGTGTCAGACACTGAAGCTTTCTTT.

The chain has TRBV25-1 and TRBJ1-1; no clear D gene. Germline V gene lookup returns CDR1 MGHDK and CDR2 SYGVNS. Trimming removed 7 bases from V and 2 bases from J, with 11 bases in between. The length of the CDR3 is 13 residues. The CDR3 sequence: CASKYHQNTEAFF. In DNA, the CDR3 is TGTGCCAGCAAATATCATCAAAACACTGAAGCTTTCTTT.

In this sample, this clonotype turned up a few times. The rearrangement links TRBV4-2 to TRBJ2-5; TRBD1 is a possible D gene (5 bases). V gave up 0 bases and J gave up 5 bases, with 16 bases separating them. Germline CDR1 and CDR2: LGHNA and YNFKEQ. This CDR3 is built from 16 residues. CDR3 nucleotides: TGTGCCAGCAGCCAAGAAGGGTTAGGGGTTGGGGAGACCCAGTACTTC. As protein: CASSQEGLGVGETQYF.

This clonotype appeared many times. The chain combines TRBV30 with TRBJ2-3; TRBD1 matches at 7 bases. CDR1 GTSNPN and CDR2 SVGIG come from the germline V gene (reference sequence). J lost 3 bases, V lost 5 bases, and 8 bases had no gene match. This CDR3 is built from 14 residues. CDR3 sequence reads: CAWVQGFGTDTQYF. In nucleotides, the CDR3 is TGTGCCTGGGTACAGGGGTTTGGGACAGATACGCAGTATTTT.

In its sample, this clonotype was seen a few times. This chain links TRBV28 with TRBJ1-2; D ambiguous. The CDR3 has 15 amino acids. Trimming shortened V by 7 bases and J by 2 bases, and 17 bases separated the two germline ends. The germline V gene has CDR1 MDHEN and CDR2 SYDVKM. This chain's CDR3 is CASITSGEGNYGYTF. The CDR3 DNA follows: TGTGCCAGCATTACGAGCGGGGAAGGCAACTATGGCTACACCTTC.

V gene TRBV9 combines with J gene TRBJ2-3, with D hard to call. CDR1 is SGDLS, CDR2 YYNGEE, per germline. V lost 6 bases, J lost 2 bases, and 25 bases lay in between. The CDR3 runs to 18 residues. CDR3 residues: CASTKAWILYLITDTQYF. CDR3 DNA sequence: TGTGCCAGCACCAAAGCCTGGATACTTTATTTAATCACAGATACGCAGTATTTT.

CDR3 sequence: CASSLSQGHTGELFF. In nucleotides, the CDR3 is TGTGCCAGCAGCTTATCCCAGGGACATACCGGGGAGCTGTTTTTT. The rearrangement uses TRBV12-3 or TRBV12-4 and TRBJ2-2; tentative D call: TRBD1 (6 bases). The CDR3 totals 15 residues. Trimming stripped 6 bases from V and 5 bases from J, with 16 bases between.

The chain has TRBV10-1 and TRBJ2-7, with D perhaps matching TRBD1 or TRBD2 (5 bases each). CDR1 WNHNN and CDR2 SYGVQD come from the germline V gene (reference sequence). The CDR3 loop spans 15 amino acids. Trimming took 5 bases from V and 1 from J, leaving 15 bases between them. The CDR3 protein is CASSTRDGESYEQYF. The CDR3 DNA follows: TGCGCCAGCAGTACCCGGGACGGGGAATCCTACGAGCAGTACTTC.

This clonotype was counted many times. This chain links TRBV11-1 with TRBJ2-4; the match to TRBD2 covers 10 bases. CDR3 length equals 16 residues. Germline CDR1 reads SGHAT; CDR2 reads FQDESV (reference sequence). The V gene end was trimmed by 4 bases and the J gene end by 1 base; junction bases not matched to a gene: 4. CDR3 region: CASSSSGSRAKNIQYF. The CDR3 DNA reads TGTGCCAGCAGCTCTAGCGGGAGCCGCGCCAAAAACATTCAGTACTTC.

The V and J genes are TRBV20-1 and TRBJ2-1, with TRBD2 matching over 11 bases. From germline, CDR1 is DFQATT and CDR2 SNEGSKA (reference sequence). The CDR3 totals 16 residues. V shed 5 bases and J 1 base; nucleotides not matched to a gene: 7. The chain's CDR3 is CSALLAGVRSYNEQFF. The CDR3 region has the DNA TGCAGTGCTTTACTAGCGGGAGTACGATCCTACAATGAGCAGTTCTTC.

Many counts were recorded for this clonotype. The genes are TRBV3-1 and TRBJ1-2; D unclear. Germline loops: CDR1 LGHDT, CDR2 YNNKEL (reference sequence). V lost 0 bases, J lost 8 bases, and 7 bases lay in between. This CDR3 region has 12 residues. The CDR3 nucleotides are TGTGCCAGCAGCCAAGATCGCTTGGGCTACACCTTC. Translating gives CASSQDRLGYTF.

The V call is TRBV7-2, the J call TRBJ2-3, with TRBD2 matching over 7 bases. From germline, CDR1 is SGHTA and CDR2 FQGNSA. CDR3 length equals 17 residues. The V and J ends lost 1 base and 1 base, in that order; junction bases with no gene match: 8. The CDR3 sequence: CASSLGVQRDGTDTQYF. The CDR3 nucleotides read TGTGCCAGCAGCTTAGGGGTACAGCGGGACGGCACAGATACGCAGTATTTT.

This clonotype was counted ten times or more. J is TRBJ2-7 and V is TRBV11-2; D gene ambiguous. CDR1 SGHAT and CDR2 FQNNGV come from the germline V gene. The V end lost 1 base, the J end lost 3 bases, and 10 bases lay between the germline ends. CDR3 length: 14 residues. CDR3 in DNA: TGTGCCAGCAGCTTAGCCGATGCCTTCTACGAGCAGTACTTC. This encodes CASSLADAFYEQYF.

In its sample, this clonotype was seen many times. CDR3 nucleotide sequence: TGCAGTGCTAGAACTAGCGGGAGATCAGATACGCAGTATTTT. Its protein product is CSARTSGRSDTQYF. The chain links TRBV20-1 to TRBJ2-3, with 11 bases lining up with TRBD2. CDR3 size: 14 residues. Trimming at V came to 2 bases and at J to 4 bases, leaving 2 bases not matched to a gene. From germline, CDR1 is DFQATT and CDR2 SNEGSKA (reference sequence).

The sample holds a few counts of this clonotype. The chain is built from TRBV6-5 and TRBJ2-3; weak D call: TRBD2 (6 bases). CDR3 length equals 15 residues. Between the trimmed V and J ends, which lost 0 bases and 6 bases, there was a span of 13 bases. Germline values: CDR1 MNHEY, CDR2 SVGAGI. In DNA, the CDR3 is TGTGCCAGCAGTTACTCGAGGGACTCCTGGGATACGCAGTATTTT. Translated, it gives CASSYSRDSWDTQYF.